This record looks at one T cell receptor (beta chain) sequence and its context. The data are from a study of blood T cell repertoires in COVID-19. Study summary: Donors in the United States, Italy and Spain gave samples during acute or convalescent COVID-19. Nucleic acid was either cDNA or gDNA, and it came from T cells, B-cell-depleted T cells, or PBMCs.

Per the original methods: Estimation of nucleated cell counts relied on the amplification of reference gene primers. TCRdb keeps only in-frame clones here, not all; method: immunoSEQ multiplex PCR. V, J and clone size are those of that table, while D and trimming were read from the DNA. The sample holds around 460,000 clones, around nine tenths seen once. CDR1 MNHNY and CDR2 SVGAGI come from the germline V gene (reference sequence). Trimming pared 9 bases from V and 0 bases from J, leaving 8 bases between. The CDR3 has 12 residues. Patients of the Seattle cohort, enrolled during active infection, were followed longitudinally.

Sequenced input: peripheral blood. The source is a young man with COVID-19, enrolled during active disease. The J gene is TRBJ2-5, the V gene TRBV6-6; no clear D gene. This CDR3 is CASSLYQETQYF. The CDR3 nucleotides read TGTGCCAGTAGCCTGTACCAAGAGACCCAGTACTTC.